The 10 T cell receptor beta chains given below trace back to one sample, sequenced in a study of blood T cell repertoires in COVID-19 (dated by TCRdb to the early 2020s). Library method: the immunoSEQ multiplex PCR assay. The table was pulled from immuneACCESS by TCRdb, which kept in-frame rearrangements only. Such tables lose some clones; where checked, under half of the loss comes from unresolved V genes, and the rest has no known cause. Recorded for this sample are approximately 200,000 clones; approximately 90% of them occurred a single time. The ten largest clones capture 4% to 4.5% of the sample. Sequencing was carried out using peripheral blood. The receptors originated from a man aged 50 to 60 with acute or convalescent COVID-19.

This clone is a singleton in its sample. The V call is TRBV4-1, the J call TRBJ1-4; D is unclear. The CDR3 spans 16 residues. Deletions cut 6 bases from V and 8 bases from J, with 22 bases between. In germline, CDR1 is MGHRA, CDR2 YSYEKL. CDR3 amino acids: CASSRTSPGFKEKLFF. Here the CDR3 DNA reads TGCGCCAGCAGTCGTACTTCGCCGGGATTTAAAGAAAAACTGTTTTTT.

The J gene is TRBJ2-1, the V gene TRBV3-1 (or the pseudogene TRBV3-2), with 10 positions matching TRBD1. Germline V gene data show CDR1 as LGHDT and CDR2 as YNNKEL (reference sequence). The trim removed 4 bases at V and 7 bases at J, leaving 4 bases unmatched. The CDR3 loop spans 14 amino acids. CDR3 loop: CASSPRDRGNEQFF. The CDR3 bases are TGTGCCAGCAGCCCCCGGGACAGGGGAAATGAGCAGTTCTTC.

The chain is built from TRBV9 and TRBJ2-7, with 7 nucleotides matching TRBD1. V trimming: 0 bases; J trimming: 2 bases; junction bases outside the gene matches: 11. This CDR3 has 17 amino acids. Germline CDR1 reads SGDLS; CDR2 reads YYNGEE. This CDR3 is CASSVGLSGTEPYEQYF. The DNA for the CDR3 is TGTGCCAGCAGCGTAGGTTTGTCCGGGACAGAACCCTACGAGCAGTACTTC.

The chain couples TRBV4-2 to TRBJ2-3, with D possibly TRBD1 on 6 matching bases. Trimming took 0 bases from V and 4 from J, leaving 8 bases between them. This CDR3 comprises 14 residues. The V gene's germline CDR1 is LGHNA and CDR2 YNFKEQ. The CDR3 DNA follows: TGTGCCAGCAGCCAAGACAGGGGCCCAGATACGCAGTATTTT. Residues: CASSQDRGPDTQYF.

The genes are TRBV19 and TRBJ1-2, with TRBD1 as a possible D gene (6 bases). The CDR3 covers 16 residues. Germline V gene data show CDR1 as LNHDA and CDR2 as SQIVND (reference sequence). Between the trimmed V and J ends, which lost 4 bases and 0 bases, there was a span of 15 bases. The CDR3 DNA reads TGTGCCAGTAGTAACTCAGGACAGCCATCTAACTATGGCTACACCTTC. This encodes CASSNSGQPSNYGYTF.

The count of this clone is one. The V gene is TRBV7-9, the J gene TRBJ2-1, with D maybe TRBD2 (6 bases). V shed 6 bases and J shed 8 bases, with 17 bases lying between them. CDR1 SEHNR and CDR2 FQNEAQ come from the germline V gene (reference sequence). The CDR3 extends over 14 amino acids. CDR3: CASSPTWRADEQFF. The CDR3 DNA sequence: TGTGCCAGCAGTCCCACGTGGAGGGCGGATGAGCAGTTCTTC.

The chain links TRBV6-5 to TRBJ1-2; D is uncertain. Germline assignment: CDR1 MNHEY and CDR2 SVGAGI. The CDR3 is made up of 16 amino acids. The V gene lost 4 bases and the J gene lost 6 bases, with 21 bases spanning the gap. CDR3 coding DNA: TGTGCCAGCAGTTTACGGGGAGACCGGGGAGGGAATGGCTACACCTTC. Translation gives CASSLRGDRGGNGYTF.

The rearrangement joins TRBV3-1 (or the pseudogene TRBV3-2) to TRBJ1-2, with D possibly TRBD1 on 6 matching bases. Germline V gene lookup returns CDR1 LGHDT and CDR2 YNNKEL (reference sequence). The CDR3 has 15 amino acids. Trimming left V 1 base short and J 0 bases short, with 9 bases between. CDR3 sequence: CASSQVRGSNYGYTF. The CDR3 nucleotides are TGTGCCAGCAGCCAAGTCAGGGGTTCTAACTATGGCTACACCTTC.

This clone was detected only a few times. CDR3 DNA: TGCGCCAGCAGCCAAGATCCGACAGAAATCACAGAAGCTTTCTTT. This encodes CASSQDPTEITEAFF. The chain couples TRBV4-1 to TRBJ1-1; a possible D gene is TRBD1 (5 bases). CDR3 size: 15 residues. Trimming removed 0 bases at V and 8 bases at J, with 16 bases between. CDR1 MGHRA and CDR2 YSYEKL come from the germline V gene.

Here the CDR3 reads CASRSTGGNYNEQFF. CDR3 nucleotide sequence: TGTGCCAGCAGATCTACGGGGGGAAACTACAATGAGCAGTTCTTC. The chain combines TRBV5-5 with TRBJ2-1; 7 bases are a match to TRBD2. After removal of 5 bases from V and 3 bases from J, the junction contained 8 bases not matched to a gene. The CDR3 runs to 15 residues. Germline V gene lookup returns CDR1 SGHKS and CDR2 YYEKEE (reference sequence).